This T cell receptor (beta chain) stems from a study of blood T cell repertoires in COVID-19 (dated by TCRdb to 2020 to 2022). Broadly, across the study: Samples covering the acute and convalescent phases of COVID-19 were provided by collaborators in the United States, Italy and Spain. The samples were drawn from two sources: the first 160 participants of the ongoing ImmuneRACE study, and 950 to 1,500 subjects contributed by 6 global collaborators. Deeply sampled blood TCRbeta repertoires from subjects exposed to, actively infected with, or recovered from COVID-19 were included in the dataset. The prospective study material was composed of cDNA or gDNA derived from T cells, B-cell-depleted T cells, or PBMCs. HLA class I and class II types, where available, came from metadata supplied by the sample provider rather than from assay-based typing. The repertoires were made available in a free public database intended to serve as a resource for research on the immune response to SARS-CoV-2. The sample metadata nearly always contained a de-identified subject ID, COVID-19 status, age in years and sex. Overall study outcomes, separate from this receptor: The quantity of clinical and demographic metadata differed by source and by participant and was supplied without curation.

In the germline V gene, CDR1 corresponds to SGHAT and CDR2 to FQNNGV. Relative to germline, V is 5 bases shorter and J is 1 base shorter, with 9 bases between their ends. The cysteine opens and the phenylalanine closes a CDR3 of 14 amino acids. Only CDR3 DNA remains: 42 bases, in frame from the first base. Turning to this clone: No cognate antigen has been identified for it. Nothing much larger sits one base from this clone, and base qualities are not available.

Collaborating institutions collected whole blood in K2EDTA tubes following their own protocols. For TCRbeta analysis, collaborators shipped samples as frozen whole blood, isolated PBMCs, or DNA extracted from either of those sample types. TCRbeta CDR3 regions were amplified from genomic DNA using the immunoSEQ Assay, a bias-controlled multiplex PCR. Turning to the authors' computational methods: The number of nucleated cells in each sample was estimated by amplification of reference gene primers within the assay. To quantify the absolute abundance of each unique TCRbeta CDR3 rearrangement, sequence reads were collapsed and filtered. For each sample, productive Simpson clonality was calculated as the square root of Simpson's diversity index across productive rearrangements. The table comes from immuneACCESS by way of TCRdb, which keeps in-frame sequences with V and J called. Part of the clones is missing from these tables; in studies checked, under half for an unresolved V gene and the rest for unknown reasons. V, J and clone size are those of that table, while D and trimming were read from the DNA. This sample lists 100,000 to 120,000 clones; 60% to 80% were detected once. The top ten constitute roughly 16% of the sample.

The chain links TRBV11-2 with TRBJ2-1, and possibly TRBD1, on 6 matching bases. This sequence originates from a woman over 75 with active or convalescent COVID-19. The sequenced sample was peripheral blood. The CDR3 loop reads CASSPRGSYNEQFF. The sequenced DNA is TGTGCCAGCAGCCCAAGGGGGTCCTACAATGAGCAGTTCTTC. Full variable domain (CDR3 extended with the reference TRBV11-2 and TRBJ2-1 proteins): EAGVAQSPRYKIIEKRQSVAFWCNPISGHATLYWYQQILGQGPKLLIQFQNNGVVDDSQLPKDRFSAERLKGVDSTLKIQPAKLEDSAVYLCASSPRGSYNEQFFGPGTRLTVL.